This note documents a single T cell receptor beta chain sequence. The data are from a study of technical replicates of blood from a few donors. Unmatched junction bases numbered 11, after V lost 7 bases and J lost 8 bases. This CDR3 is built from 14 residues. Germline values: CDR1 MNHEY, CDR2 SMNVEV (reference sequence). Libraries were prepared by immunoSEQ multiplex PCR; TCRdb keeps only in-frame clonotypes and omits some of them. The table includes more than 90,000 clones, around 95% detected once. This receptor was taken from a human donor in good health. The V gene is TRBV27, the J gene TRBJ2-5; TRBD1 matches at 9 bases. The material sequenced was T cells isolated from PBMCs. CDR3 in amino acids: CASIPGQGRVTQYF. The CDR3 coding sequence is TGTGCCAGCATCCCGGGACAGGGTCGGGTAACCCAGTACTTC.